These 5 T cell receptor beta chains came from one sample sequenced in a study of cytotoxic CD8 clonotypes in ibrutinib-treated CLL. Sequencing used immunoSEQ multiplex PCR; TCRdb keeps in-frame clones, though not all of them. This sample has about 44,000 clones, with 69% found just once. This sample comprised PBMCs, obtained after 12 months of ibrutinib treatment. These receptors were obtained from a human donor with chronic lymphocytic leukemia.

The gene calls are TRBV7-2 and TRBJ2-7; possibly TRBD1 for D (5 bases). Trimming left V 2 bases short and J 7 bases short, with 18 bases between. The length of the CDR3 is 15 residues. CDR1 is SGHTA, CDR2 FQGNSA, per germline. The CDR3 sequence: CASSLQGTRAGEQYF. DNA for the CDR3: TGTGCCAGCAGCTTACAGGGAACCAGGGCTGGGGAGCAGTACTTC. Together with reference TRBV7-2 and TRBJ2-7, the CDR3 gives the full variable domain: GAGVSQSPSNKVTEKGKDVELRCDPISGHTALYWYRQSLGQGLEFLIYFQGNSAPDKSGLPSDRFSAERTGGSVSTLTIQRTQQEDSAVYLCASSLQGTRAGEQYFGPGTRLTVT.

The rearrangement joins TRBV9 to TRBJ2-7, with unresolved D. V lost 2 bases and J 2 bases, leaving 8 bases between the germline ends. CDR3 length: 13 amino acids. Germline V lookup: CDR1 SGDLS, CDR2 YYNGEE. The CDR3 here is CASSVGVAYEQYF. DNA of the CDR3: TGTGCCAGCAGCGTCGGAGTCGCCTACGAGCAGTACTTC.

As concerns this clone: At one end, the junction sequence differs from germline, possibly due to a read error. V is TRBV7-7 and J is TRBJ2-2; D not certain. The CDR3 contains 15 residues. Germline assignment: CDR1 SSHAT and CDR2 FNYEAQ (reference sequence). CDR3 sequence: CASSFTASITGELFF. The CDR3 DNA follows: TGTGCTAGCAGCTTTACGGCCTCGATCACCGGGGAGCTGTTTTTT.

This chain links TRBV28 with TRBJ1-2; TRBD1 might be the D (5 bases). Germline V gene data show CDR1 as MDHEN and CDR2 as SYDVKM. CDR3 length: 15 residues. V was shortened by 5 bases and J by 0 bases, with 13 bases between the two germline ends. The CDR3 here is CASSTGQHPNYGYTF. The CDR3, as DNA: TGTGCCAGCAGTACCGGACAACACCCTAACTATGGCTACACCTTC.

The chain combines TRBV5-4 with TRBJ2-2; no definite D call. The CDR3 contains 12 residues. V lost 1 base, J lost 2 bases, and 0 bases lay in between. CDR1 and CDR2 from the germline V gene are SGHNT and YYREEE (reference sequence). The CDR3 region has the DNA TGTGCCAGCAGCTTGAACACCGGGGAGCTGTTTTTT. Amino acid sequence: CASSLNTGELFF. Filled out from reference TRBV5-4 and TRBJ2-2, the complete variable domain reads ETGVTQSPTHLIKTRGQQVTLRCSSQSGHNTVSWYQQALGQGPQFIFQYYREEENGRGNFPPRFSGLQFPNYSSELNVNALELDDSALYLCASSLNTGELFFGEGSRLTVL.